This is a list of T cell receptor beta chains from one sample in a study of PD-1 blockade in classical Hodgkin lymphoma. Sequencing used immunoSEQ multiplex PCR; TCRdb keeps in-frame clones, though not all of them. Altogether roughly 100,000 clones are present, over 85% being singletons, with the ten largest covering roughly 20%. The sample in question was peripheral blood mononuclear cells (PBMCs), obtained before the fourth cycle of nivolumab. These receptors were taken from a human donor with classical Hodgkin lymphoma. Each CDR3 is given with its conserved first and last residue. Each record gives: clone size, V gene, D gene, J gene, CDR3 protein, CDR3 DNA. D genes are given only for firm matches. Size values are once, few and many counts, or a class for expanded clones, and some rows have none.

>-|TRBV2|-|TRBJ2-1
CASNLRGTPNEQFF
TGTGCCAGCAATCTAAGGGGGACCCCCAATGAGCAGTTCTTC
>-|TRBV5-6|-|TRBJ1-5
CASSLYSQGNQPQHF
TGTGCCAGCAGCTTGTATAGTCAGGGAAATCAGCCCCAGCATTTT
>-|TRBV6-6|-|TRBJ1-5
CASSWTAVNQPQHF
TGTGCCAGCAGTTGGACGGCAGTCAATCAGCCCCAGCATTTT
>-|TRBV12-5|-|TRBJ1-5
CASGLWGVRRVRFNQPQHF
TGTGCTAGTGGTTTGTGGGGGGTCCGCCGAGTTAGATTTAATCAGCCCCAGCATTTT
>-|TRBV6-5|-|TRBJ2-1
CASSYSAQLNTVEQFF
TGTGCCAGCAGTTACTCGGCCCAGTTAAACACTGTTGAGCAGTTCTTC
>-|TRBV9|TRBD1|TRBJ1-4
CASSPHGPGQGVEKLFF
TGTGCCAGCAGCCCGCACGGTCCGGGACAGGGGGTTGAAAAACTGTTTTTT
>-|TRBV4-3|TRBD1|TRBJ2-7
CASSQERTGGLNEQYF
TGCGCCAGCAGCCAAGAGAGGACAGGGGGCTTAAACGAGCAGTACTTC
>few|TRBV10-1|-|TRBJ1-4
CASSDRNEKLFF
TGCGCCAGCAGTGACAGGAATGAAAAACTGTTTTTT
>-|TRBV5-1|TRBD2|TRBJ2-7
CASSFPLAGGYEQYF
TGCGCCAGCAGTTTTCCTCTAGCGGGGGGCTACGAGCAGTACTTC
>-|TRBV2|-|TRBJ2-1
CASKGRLGSYNEQFF
TGTGCCAGTAAAGGCCGACTAGGTTCCTACAATGAGCAGTTCTTC
>-|TRBV7-6|-|TRBJ1-1
CASSPGYTEAFF
TGTGCCAGCAGCCCAGGGTACACTGAAGCTTTCTTT
>-|TRBV14|TRBD1|TRBJ2-7
CASNMGQVLLSYEQYF
TGTGCCAGCAACATGGGACAGGTTCTTCTCTCCTACGAGCAGTACTTC
>-|TRBV29-1|-|TRBJ2-2
CSVRLSGTGELFF
TGCAGCGTTCGATTAAGCGGCACCGGGGAGCTGTTTTTT
>-|TRBV4-2|TRBD2|TRBJ2-7
CASSQDASGTPYEQYF
TGTGCCAGCAGCCAAGATGCTAGCGGGACGCCCTACGAGCAGTACTTC
>-|TRBV30|TRBD2|TRBJ2-5
CAWSRTSGYQETQYF
TGTGCCTGGAGTCGGACTAGCGGGTACCAAGAGACCCAGTACTTC
>-|TRBV7-9|TRBD2|TRBJ2-7
CASSFGTSMSYEQYF
TGTGCCAGCAGCTTCGGGACTAGTATGAGCTACGAGCAGTACTTC
>once|TRBV29-1|-|TRBJ2-7
CSVEVGPSREQYF
TGCAGCGTTGAAGTTGGGCCATCGCGCGAGCAGTACTTC
>-|TRBV27|TRBD1|TRBJ2-1
CASSLTGTGSYNEQFF
TGTGCCAGCAGTTTAACCGGGACAGGGAGTTACAATGAGCAGTTCTTC
>-|TRBV2|TRBD1|TRBJ2-3
CASSENRGETDTQYF
TGTGCCAGCAGTGAAAACAGGGGCGAGACAGATACGCAGTATTTT
>-|TRBV4-3|-|TRBJ2-7
CASSQLAGSSYEQYF
TGCGCCAGCAGCCAATTGGCAGGGAGCTCCTACGAGCAGTACTTC
>-|TRBV19|TRBD2|TRBJ2-7
CATRRLAGDYEQYF
TGTGCCACCCGAAGGCTAGCGGGAGACTACGAGCAGTACTTC
>-|TRBV30|TRBD1|TRBJ1-2
CAWQPGQGARGYTF
TGTGCCTGGCAACCGGGACAGGGGGCGAGGGGCTACACCTTC
>-|TRBV19|TRBD1|TRBJ1-5
CASSITGGGNQPQHF
TGTGCCAGTAGTATCACAGGGGGCGGCAATCAGCCCCAGCATTTT
>-|TRBV28|-|TRBJ1-2
CASSWMGVSYGYTF
TGTGCCAGCAGTTGGATGGGGGTATCCTATGGCTACACCTTC
>-|TRBV27|-|TRBJ2-7
CASKISSAAGYEQYF
TGTGCCAGTAAAATAAGTTCGGCCGCTGGCTACGAGCAGTACTTC
>few|TRBV6-5|-|TRBJ1-4
CASSRAGEKLFF
TGTGCCAGCAGCAGGGCGGGAGAAAAACTGTTTTTT
>-|TRBV4-3|TRBD1|TRBJ2-7
CASSHDTTGNSSYEQYF
TGCGCCAGCAGCCACGATACGACAGGGAATTCCTCCTACGAGCAGTACTTC
>-|TRBV27|-|TRBJ2-7
CASSPLLENPYEQYF
TGTGCCAGCAGTCCCCTATTGGAAAATCCCTACGAGCAGTACTTC
>once|TRBV11-3|-|TRBJ2-1
CASSFSFGGDEQFF
TGTGCCAGCAGCTTCTCTTTCGGGGGCGATGAGCAGTTCTTC
>-|TRBV21-1|-|TRBJ2-7
CASSKALGCRSEQYF
TGTGCCAGCAGCAAAGCCCTCGGGTGTCGGTCAGAGCAGTACTTC
>-|TRBV6-6|TRBD1|TRBJ2-5
CASSSERTGVGETQYF
TGTGCCAGCAGTTCCGAGCGAACAGGGGTCGGAGAGACCCAGTACTTC
>-|TRBV6-1|TRBD2|TRBJ2-7
CASRTSGRGYEQYF
TGTGCCAGCAGAACTAGCGGGAGAGGGTACGAGCAGTACTTC
>-|TRBV7-9|-|TRBJ1-2
CASSYVEGRGPNYGYTF
TGTGCCAGCAGCTACGTAGAGGGTCGGGGCCCTAACTATGGCTACACCTTC
>-|TRBV27|-|TRBJ2-7
CDVGGSYEQYF
TGTGACGTGGGGGGTTCCTACGAGCAGTACTTC
>medium-sized|TRBV5-6|-|TRBJ1-1
CASSLVGMEAFF
TGTGCCAGCAGCTTGGTAGGGATGGAAGCTTTCTTT
>-|TRBV28|TRBD2|TRBJ2-2
CASRSGTFTGELFF
TGTGCCAGCCGGAGCGGGACCTTTACCGGGGAGCTGTTTTTT